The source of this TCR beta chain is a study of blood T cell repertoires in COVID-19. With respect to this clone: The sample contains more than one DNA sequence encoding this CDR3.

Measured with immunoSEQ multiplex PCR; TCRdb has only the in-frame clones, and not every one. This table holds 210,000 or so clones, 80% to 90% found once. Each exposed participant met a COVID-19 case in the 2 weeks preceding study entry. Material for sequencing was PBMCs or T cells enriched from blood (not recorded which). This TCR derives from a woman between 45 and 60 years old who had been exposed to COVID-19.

CDR3 loop: CASSLGGTAAGELFF. DNA for the CDR3: TGTGCCAGCAGCTTAGGGGGGACAGCGGCCGGGGAGCTGTTTTTT. The V gene is TRBV7-9, the J gene TRBJ2-2; 7 bases fit TRBD1. The CDR3 runs 15 residues. J lost 6 bases, V lost 1 base, and 5 bases had no gene match. The germline V gene has CDR1 SEHNR and CDR2 FQNEAQ (reference sequence).